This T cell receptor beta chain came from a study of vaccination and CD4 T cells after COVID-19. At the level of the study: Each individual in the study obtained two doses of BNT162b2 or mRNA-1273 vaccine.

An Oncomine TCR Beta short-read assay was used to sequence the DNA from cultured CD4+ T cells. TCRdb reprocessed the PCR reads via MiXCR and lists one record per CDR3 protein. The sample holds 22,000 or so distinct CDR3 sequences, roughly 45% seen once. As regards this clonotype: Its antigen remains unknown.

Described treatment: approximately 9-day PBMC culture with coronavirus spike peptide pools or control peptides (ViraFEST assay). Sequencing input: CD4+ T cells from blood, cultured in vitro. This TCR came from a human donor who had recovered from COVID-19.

CDR3 sequence (DNA): TGTGCCAGCAGTTCTACTAGCGGGGGGAACTACGAGCAGTACTTC. Amino acids: CASSSTSGGNYEQYF. The chain is built from TRBV28 and TRBJ2-7, with 12 bases identical to TRBD2. CDR1 MDHEN and CDR2 SYDVKM come from the germline V gene. The CDR3 totals 15 residues. The ends lost 4 bases at V and 3 bases at J; junction bases unmatched: 4.